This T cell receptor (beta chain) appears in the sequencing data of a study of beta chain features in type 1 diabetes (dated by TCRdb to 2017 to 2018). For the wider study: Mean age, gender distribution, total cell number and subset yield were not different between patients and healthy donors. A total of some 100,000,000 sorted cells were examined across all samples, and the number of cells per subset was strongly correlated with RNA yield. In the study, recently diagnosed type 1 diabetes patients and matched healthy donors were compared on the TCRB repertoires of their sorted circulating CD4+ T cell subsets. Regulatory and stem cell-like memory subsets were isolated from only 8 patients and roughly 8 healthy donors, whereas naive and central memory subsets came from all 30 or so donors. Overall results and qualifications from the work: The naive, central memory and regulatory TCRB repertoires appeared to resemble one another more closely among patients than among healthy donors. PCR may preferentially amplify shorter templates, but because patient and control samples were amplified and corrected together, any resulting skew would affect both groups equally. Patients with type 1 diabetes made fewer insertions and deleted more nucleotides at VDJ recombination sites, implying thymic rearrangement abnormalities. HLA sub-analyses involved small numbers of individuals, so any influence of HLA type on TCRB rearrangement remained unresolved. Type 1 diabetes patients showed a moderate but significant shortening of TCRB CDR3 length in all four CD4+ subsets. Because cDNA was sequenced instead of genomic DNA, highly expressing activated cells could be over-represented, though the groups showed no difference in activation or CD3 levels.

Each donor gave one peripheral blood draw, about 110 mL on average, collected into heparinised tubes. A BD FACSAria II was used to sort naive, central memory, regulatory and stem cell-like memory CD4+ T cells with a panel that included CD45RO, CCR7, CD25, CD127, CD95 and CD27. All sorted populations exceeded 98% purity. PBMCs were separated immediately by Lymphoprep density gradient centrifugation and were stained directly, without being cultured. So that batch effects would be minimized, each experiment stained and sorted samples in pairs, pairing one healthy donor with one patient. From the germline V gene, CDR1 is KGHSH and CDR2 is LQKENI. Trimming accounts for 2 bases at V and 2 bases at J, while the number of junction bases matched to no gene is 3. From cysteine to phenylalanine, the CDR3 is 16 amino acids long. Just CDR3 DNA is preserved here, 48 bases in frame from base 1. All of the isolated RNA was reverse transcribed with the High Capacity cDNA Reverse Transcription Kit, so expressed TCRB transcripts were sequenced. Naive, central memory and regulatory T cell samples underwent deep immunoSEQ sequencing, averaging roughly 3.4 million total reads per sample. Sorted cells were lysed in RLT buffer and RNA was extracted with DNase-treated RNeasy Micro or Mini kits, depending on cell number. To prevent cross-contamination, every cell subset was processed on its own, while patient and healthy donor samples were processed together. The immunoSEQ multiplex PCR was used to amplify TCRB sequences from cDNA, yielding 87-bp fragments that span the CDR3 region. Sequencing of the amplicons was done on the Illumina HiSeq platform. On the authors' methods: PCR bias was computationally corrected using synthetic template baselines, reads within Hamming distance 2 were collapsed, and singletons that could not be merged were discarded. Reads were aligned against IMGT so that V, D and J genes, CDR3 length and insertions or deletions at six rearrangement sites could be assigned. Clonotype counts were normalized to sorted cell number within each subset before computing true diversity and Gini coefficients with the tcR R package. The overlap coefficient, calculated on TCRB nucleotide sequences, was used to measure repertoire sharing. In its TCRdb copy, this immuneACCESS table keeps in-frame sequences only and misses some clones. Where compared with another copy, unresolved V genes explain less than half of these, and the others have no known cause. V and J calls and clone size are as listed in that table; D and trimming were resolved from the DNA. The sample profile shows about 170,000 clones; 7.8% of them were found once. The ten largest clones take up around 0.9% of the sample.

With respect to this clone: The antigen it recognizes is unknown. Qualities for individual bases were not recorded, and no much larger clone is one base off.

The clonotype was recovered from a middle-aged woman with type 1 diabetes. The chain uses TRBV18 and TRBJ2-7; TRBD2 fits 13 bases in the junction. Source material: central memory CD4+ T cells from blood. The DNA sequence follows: TGTGCCAGCTCACCATCACTAGCGGGAGGGCCCTACGAGCAGTACTTC. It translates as CASSPSLAGGPYEQYF.